This T cell receptor (beta chain) comes out of a study of OX40 agonist ivuxolimab in advanced cancers. Repertoires were generated with immunoSEQ multiplex PCR, while TCRdb's copy carries only in-frame clones and drops some. The sample includes 65,000 to 100,000 clones, around 94% seen only once; the top ten take over 8.5%. V was pared by 4 bases and J by 3 bases, with 17 bases of the junction left unmatched. The CDR3 has 19 residues. CDR1 is LNHDA and CDR2 is SQIVND in the germline V gene (reference sequence). The sample in question was CD4+ or CD8+ T cells sorted from blood, obtained in a trial of the OX40 agonist ivuxolimab. The sequence was obtained from an adult with an advanced solid tumor such as melanoma, head and neck, liver or kidney cancer. The chain is built from TRBV19 and TRBJ2-3, with 9 bases matching TRBD1. CDR3 protein: CASSNEGGQGKGWTDTQYF. The CDR3 bases are TGTGCCAGTAGTAACGAGGGAGGACAGGGGAAAGGCTGGACAGATACGCAGTATTTT. The variable domain in full, completed from reference TRBV19 and TRBJ2-3, reads DGGITQSPKYLFRKEGQNVTLSCEQNLNHDAMYWYRQDPGQGLRLIYYSQIVNDFQKGDIAEGYSVSREKKESFPLTVTSAQKNPTAFYLCASSNEGGQGKGWTDTQYFGPGTRLTVL.